Below are 3 T cell receptor beta chains sequenced from a single sample in a study of early T cells in non-severe SARS-CoV-2 infection. TCRdb independently ran MiXCR on the 5' RACE reads; one entry per CDR3 protein. Seen here are 100,000 to 120,000 distinct CDR3 sequences, over 10% observed once, and the top ten hold approximately 4%. The sequences come from whole blood, collected at baseline. These receptors were obtained from an adult who was a healthcare worker with PCR-confirmed SARS-CoV-2 infection or an uninfected control (not recorded which).

The sample holds many counts of this clonotype. The chain couples TRBV18 to TRBJ2-3; D is perhaps TRBD2 (6 bases). Trimming shortened V by 3 bases and J by 5 bases, and 18 bases separated the two germline ends. This CDR3 region has 16 residues. CDR1 KGHSH and CDR2 LQKENI come from the germline V gene. The CDR3 protein is CASSPFLGPGGDTQYF. The CDR3 DNA reads TGTGCCAGCTCACCCTTCCTAGGACCCGGGGGAGATACGCAGTATTTT.

This clonotype was counted a few times. This chain links TRBV7-2 with TRBJ2-7, with a weak D call TRBD2 (6 bases). The CDR3 runs to 17 residues. Germline lookup yields CDR1 SGHTA and CDR2 FQGNSA. The V end was cut by 4 bases, the J end by 2 bases, with 21 bases between. The CDR3 DNA reads TGTGCCAGCAGCTGGGGGGTTCGCGGACTTATAGCCTACGAGCAGTACTTC. Protein product: CASSWGVRGLIAYEQYF.

The chain recombines TRBV28 with TRBJ2-2; TRBD1 matches at 7 bases. CDR1 MDHEN and CDR2 SYDVKM come from the germline V gene. V trimming: 8 bases; J trimming: 5 bases; junction bases outside the gene matches: 14. The CDR3 runs to 16 residues. CDR3 in amino acids: CASALDRVWGTGELFF. CDR3 DNA sequence: TGTGCCAGCGCCCTCGACAGGGTTTGGGGGACCGGGGAGCTGTTTTTT.